These T cell receptor beta chains were read from a single sample in a study of blood T cell repertoires in COVID-19. Using immunoSEQ multiplex PCR, the repertoire was profiled, and TCRdb retains in-frame clones only, with some absent. The sample lists fewer than 450,000 clones; over 75% were seen once. Material: PBMCs or T cells enriched from blood (not recorded which). The receptor source for this set is a woman between 40 and 55 years old with acute COVID-19. Both conserved end residues are part of each CDR3. The D gene is left open where the match is weak. A clone size is listed for some rows: how often the clone was seen (once, few, many), or a class if it is expanded.

D	V	length	J	size	CDR3	DNA
NA	TRBV6-5	16	TRBJ1-6	once	CASSFLTGSDNSPLHF	TGTGCCAGCAGTTTCCTAACAGGGTCTGATAATTCACCCCTCCACTTT
NA	TRBV18	13	TRBJ1-4	NA	CASSPPGGEKLFF	TGTGCCAGCTCCCCTCCGGGGGGTGAAAAACTGTTTTTT
NA	TRBV3-1/TRBV3-2	15	TRBJ1-3	NA	CASSQSRGPGNTIYF	TGTGCCAGCAGCCAAAGTCGGGGTCCTGGAAACACCATATATTTT
NA	TRBV6-5	12	TRBJ1-1	NA	CASSRGNTEAFF	TGTGCCAGCAGTCGCGGAAACACTGAAGCTTTCTTT
NA	TRBV19	15	TRBJ1-6	NA	CASTVGAIYNSPLHF	TGTGCCAGCACCGTAGGAGCGATTTATAATTCACCCCTCCACTTT
NA	TRBV18	12	TRBJ1-1	few	CASSPQGAEAFF	TGTGCCAGCTCACCACAGGGGGCTGAAGCTTTCTTT
NA	TRBV11-2	19	TRBJ1-1	NA	CASSLWSPRDKIADTEAFF	TGTGCCAGCAGCTTATGGTCCCCCCGGGACAAGATTGCGGACACTGAAGCTTTCTTT
NA	TRBV5-1	15	TRBJ2-3	NA	CASSFTGGRADTQYF	TGCGCCAGCAGCTTTACGGGGGGCAGGGCAGATACGCAGTATTTT
TRBD1	TRBV30	16	TRBJ1-5	NA	CAWRVGTGIGNQPQHF	TGTGCCTGGAGAGTAGGGACAGGAATTGGGAATCAGCCCCAGCATTTT
NA	TRBV19	14	TRBJ1-2	few	CASSIQLGYYGYTF	TGTGCCAGTAGTATCCAACTAGGCTACTATGGCTACACCTTC
TRBD2	TRBV3-1/TRBV3-2	14	TRBJ2-5	NA	CASSIGGGSETQYF	TGTGCCAGCAGCATCGGGGGGGGTTCAGAGACCCAGTACTTC
NA	TRBV9	14	TRBJ2-1	NA	CASSVAQSYNEQFF	TGTGCCAGCAGCGTAGCACAGTCCTACAATGAGCAGTTCTTC